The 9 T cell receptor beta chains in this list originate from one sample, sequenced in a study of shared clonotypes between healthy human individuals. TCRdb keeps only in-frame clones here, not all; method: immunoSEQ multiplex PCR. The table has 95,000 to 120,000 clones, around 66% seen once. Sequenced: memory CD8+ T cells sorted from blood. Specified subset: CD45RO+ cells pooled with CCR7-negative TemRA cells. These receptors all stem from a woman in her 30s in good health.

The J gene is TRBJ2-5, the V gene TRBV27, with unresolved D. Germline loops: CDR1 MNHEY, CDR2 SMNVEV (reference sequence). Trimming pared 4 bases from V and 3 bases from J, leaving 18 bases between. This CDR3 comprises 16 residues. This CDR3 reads CASSSRGVRVEETQYF. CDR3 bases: TGTGCCAGCAGTTCTAGAGGAGTAAGAGTAGAAGAGACCCAGTACTTC.

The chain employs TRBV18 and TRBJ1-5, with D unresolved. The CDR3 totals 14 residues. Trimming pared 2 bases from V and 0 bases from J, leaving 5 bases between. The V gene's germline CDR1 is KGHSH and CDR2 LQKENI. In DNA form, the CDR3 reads TGTGCCAGCTCACCAGGTTTTAGCAATCAGCCCCAGCATTTT. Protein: CASSPGFSNQPQHF. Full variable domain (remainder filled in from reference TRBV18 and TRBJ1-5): NAGVMQNPRHLVRRRGQEARLRCSPMKGHSHVYWYRQLPEEGLKFMVYLQKENIIDESGMPKERFSAEFPKEGPSILRIQQVVRGDSAAYFCASSPGFSNQPQHFGDGTRLSIL.

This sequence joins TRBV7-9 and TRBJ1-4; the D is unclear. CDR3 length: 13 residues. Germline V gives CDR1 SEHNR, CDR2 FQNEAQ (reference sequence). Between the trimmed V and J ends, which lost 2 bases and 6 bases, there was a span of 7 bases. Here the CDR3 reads CASSLQQYEKLFF. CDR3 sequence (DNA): TGTGCCAGCAGCTTACAGCAGTATGAAAAACTGTTTTTT.

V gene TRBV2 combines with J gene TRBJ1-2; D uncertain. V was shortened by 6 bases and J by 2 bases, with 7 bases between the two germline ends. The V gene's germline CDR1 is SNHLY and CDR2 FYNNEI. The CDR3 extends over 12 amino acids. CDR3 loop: CASSGRNYGYTF. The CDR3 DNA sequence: TGTGCCAGCAGCGGACGGAACTATGGCTACACCTTC.

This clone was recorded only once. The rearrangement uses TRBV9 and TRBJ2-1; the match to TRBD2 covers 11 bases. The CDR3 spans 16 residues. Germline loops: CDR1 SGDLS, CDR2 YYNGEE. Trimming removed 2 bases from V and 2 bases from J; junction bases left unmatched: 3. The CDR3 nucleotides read TGTGCCAGCAGCGTTTGTAGCGGGAGGGCCTACAATGAGCAGTTCTTC. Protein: CASSVCSGRAYNEQFF.

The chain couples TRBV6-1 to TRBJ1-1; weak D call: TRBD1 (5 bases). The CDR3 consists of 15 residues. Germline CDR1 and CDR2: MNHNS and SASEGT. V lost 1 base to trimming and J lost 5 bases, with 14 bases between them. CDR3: CASSEGSGTATEAFF. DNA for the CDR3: TGTGCCAGCAGTGAAGGTTCAGGGACCGCGACTGAAGCTTTCTTT.

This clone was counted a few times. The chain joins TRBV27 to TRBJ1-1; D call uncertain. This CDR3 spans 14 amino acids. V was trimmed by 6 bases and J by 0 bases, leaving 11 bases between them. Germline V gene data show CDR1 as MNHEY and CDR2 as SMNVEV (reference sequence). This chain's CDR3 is CASRKQLLNTEAFF. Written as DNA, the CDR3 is TGTGCCAGCAGGAAACAACTTTTGAACACTGAAGCTTTCTTT.

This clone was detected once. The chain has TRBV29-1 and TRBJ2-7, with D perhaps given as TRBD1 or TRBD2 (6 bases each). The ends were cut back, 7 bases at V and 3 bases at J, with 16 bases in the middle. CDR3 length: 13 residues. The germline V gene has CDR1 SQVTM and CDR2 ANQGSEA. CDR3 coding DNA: TGCAGCGCTGGGGGCGGGGAACACTACGAGCAGTACTTC. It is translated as CSAGGGEHYEQYF.

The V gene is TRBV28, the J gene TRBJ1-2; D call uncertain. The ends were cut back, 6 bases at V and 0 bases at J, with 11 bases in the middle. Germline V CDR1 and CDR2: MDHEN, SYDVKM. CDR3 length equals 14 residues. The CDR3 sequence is CASSLNSANYGYTF. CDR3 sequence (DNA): TGTGCCAGCAGCCTCAATTCGGCTAACTATGGCTACACCTTC.